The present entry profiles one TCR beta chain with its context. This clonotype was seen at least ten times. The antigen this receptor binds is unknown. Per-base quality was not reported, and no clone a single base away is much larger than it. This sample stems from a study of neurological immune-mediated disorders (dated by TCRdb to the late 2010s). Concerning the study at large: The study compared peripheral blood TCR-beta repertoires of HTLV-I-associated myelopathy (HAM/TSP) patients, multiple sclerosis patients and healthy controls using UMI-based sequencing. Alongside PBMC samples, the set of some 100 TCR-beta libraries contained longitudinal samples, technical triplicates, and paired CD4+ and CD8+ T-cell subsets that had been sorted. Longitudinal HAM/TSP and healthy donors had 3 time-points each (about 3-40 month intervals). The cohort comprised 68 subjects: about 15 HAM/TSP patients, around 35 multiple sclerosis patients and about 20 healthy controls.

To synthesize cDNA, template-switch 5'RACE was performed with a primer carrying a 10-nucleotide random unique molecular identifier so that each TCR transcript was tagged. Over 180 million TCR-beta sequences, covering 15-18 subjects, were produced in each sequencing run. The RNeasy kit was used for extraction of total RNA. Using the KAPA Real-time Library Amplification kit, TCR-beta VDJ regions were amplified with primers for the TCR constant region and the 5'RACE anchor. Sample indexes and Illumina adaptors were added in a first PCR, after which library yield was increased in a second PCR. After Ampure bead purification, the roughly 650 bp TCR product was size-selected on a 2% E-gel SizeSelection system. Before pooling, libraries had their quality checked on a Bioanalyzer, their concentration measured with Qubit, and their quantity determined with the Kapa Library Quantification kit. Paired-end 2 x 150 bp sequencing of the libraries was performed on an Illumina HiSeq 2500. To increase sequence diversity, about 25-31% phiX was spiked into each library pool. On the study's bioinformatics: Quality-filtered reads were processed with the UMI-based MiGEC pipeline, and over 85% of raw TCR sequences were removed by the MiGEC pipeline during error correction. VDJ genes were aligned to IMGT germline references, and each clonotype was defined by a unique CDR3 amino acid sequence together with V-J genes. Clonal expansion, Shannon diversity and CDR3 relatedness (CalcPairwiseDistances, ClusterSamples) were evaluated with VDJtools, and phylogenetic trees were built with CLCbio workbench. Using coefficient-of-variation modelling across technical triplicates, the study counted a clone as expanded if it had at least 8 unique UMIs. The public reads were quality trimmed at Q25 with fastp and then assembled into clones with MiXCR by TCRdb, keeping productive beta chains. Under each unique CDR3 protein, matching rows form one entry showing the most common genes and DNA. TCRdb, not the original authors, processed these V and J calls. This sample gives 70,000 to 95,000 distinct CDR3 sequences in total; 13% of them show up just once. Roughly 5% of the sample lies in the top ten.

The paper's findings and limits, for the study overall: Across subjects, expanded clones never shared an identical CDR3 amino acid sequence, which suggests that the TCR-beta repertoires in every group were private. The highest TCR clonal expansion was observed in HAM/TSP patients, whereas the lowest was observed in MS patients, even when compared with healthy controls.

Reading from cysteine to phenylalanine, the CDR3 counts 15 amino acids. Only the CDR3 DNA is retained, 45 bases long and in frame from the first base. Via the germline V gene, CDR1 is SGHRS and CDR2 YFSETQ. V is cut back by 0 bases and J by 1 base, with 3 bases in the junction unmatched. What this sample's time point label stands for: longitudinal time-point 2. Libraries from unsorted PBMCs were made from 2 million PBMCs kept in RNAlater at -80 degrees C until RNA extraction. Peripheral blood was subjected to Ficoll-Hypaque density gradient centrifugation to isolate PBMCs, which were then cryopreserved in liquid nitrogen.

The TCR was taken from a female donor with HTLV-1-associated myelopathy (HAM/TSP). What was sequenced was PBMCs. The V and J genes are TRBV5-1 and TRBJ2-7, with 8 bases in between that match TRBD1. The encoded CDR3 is CASSLARGQSYEQYF. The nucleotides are TGCGCCAGCAGCTTGGCCAGGGGGCAATCCTACGAGCAGTACTTC.